Described below is a single T cell receptor beta chain sequence and its context. TCRdb re-derived calls from the reads in MiXCR, one entry per CDR3 protein. Altogether about 440,000 distinct CDR3 sequences are present, about 33% being singletons, with the ten largest covering roughly 13%. This sample is part of a study of T cell repertoires in cytomegalovirus infection. This CDR3 is 15 amino acids long. Germline CDR1 reads LNHNV; CDR2 reads YYDKDF (reference sequence). The V and J ends lost 4 bases and 4 bases respectively, with 11 bases between them. The TCR originated in a human donor in good health (CMV status not recorded). Some clones in this sample may be carry-over from other donors' samples. The J gene is TRBJ1-6, the V gene TRBV15, with unresolved D. The sequenced sample was PBMCs. The CDR3 sequence: CATSTSTKYNSPLHF. CDR3 sequence (DNA): TGTGCCACCAGCACCTCGACTAAGTATAATTCACCCCTCCACTTT.